This entry lists 15 T cell receptor beta chains sequenced from one sample in a study of PD-1 blockade in classical Hodgkin lymphoma. Stated time point: cycle 4 day 1 (C4D1), after more than five weeks of nivolumab. Relapse was seen in all patients after autologous stem cell transplantation, and brentuximab vedotin exposure was variable. The protocol was immunoSEQ multiplex PCR, while the TCRdb copy is restricted to in-frame clones and leaves out a portion. The sample includes roughly 28,000 clones, around 80% of them seen just once. Sequences were derived from peripheral blood mononuclear cells (PBMCs), sampled before the fourth cycle of nivolumab. The receptors here all came from a human donor with classical Hodgkin lymphoma.

CDR3 nucleotides: TGTGCCAGCAGTGCAATGCAGGGCTATAGCAATCAGCCCCAGCATTTT. Protein sequence: CASSAMQGYSNQPQHF. The chain combines TRBV6-1 with TRBJ1-5; D perhaps matches TRBD1 (5 bases). From germline, CDR1 is MNHNS and CDR2 SASEGT. The CDR3 totals 16 residues. V was trimmed by 4 bases and J by 0 bases, leaving 13 bases between them.

The chain couples TRBV29-1 to TRBJ2-7; TRBD1 agrees at 9 bases. This CDR3 is built from 15 residues. J lost 3 bases, V lost 4 bases, and 10 bases had no gene match. CDR1 and CDR2 from the germline V gene are SQVTM and ANQGSEA. CDR3 DNA: TGCAGCGTTGTGGGGGTACAGGGGGCTAACTACGAGCAGTACTTC. Translating it yields CSVVGVQGANYEQYF.

The chain couples TRBV4-1 to TRBJ1-5, with 7 bases lining up with TRBD1. The CDR3 has 15 amino acids. Germline CDR1 and CDR2: MGHRA and YSYEKL. V trimming: 4 bases; J trimming: 1 base; junction bases outside the gene matches: 4. The CDR3 nucleotides read TGCGCCAGCAGCCTTCTACAGGGGAGCAATCAGCCCCAGCATTTT. This gives the protein CASSLLQGSNQPQHF.

The chain has TRBV20-1 and TRBJ2-7, with unresolved D. V was trimmed by 1 base and J by 7 bases, leaving 8 bases between them. Looked up from germline, CDR1 is DFQATT and CDR2 is SNEGSKA (reference sequence). CDR3 length: 11 amino acids. The CDR3 nucleotides read TGCAGTGCTAGAGTTGGGTGGGAGCAGTACTTC. Its translation: CSARVGWEQYF.

The chain links TRBV11-1 to TRBJ2-7; D gene ambiguous. V was pared by 8 bases and J by 1 base, with 12 bases between. This CDR3 contains 13 residues. Germline values: CDR1 SGHAT, CDR2 FQDESV (reference sequence). DNA for the CDR3: TGTGCCAGCGCTAAGGCAGTTTCCTACGAGCAGTACTTC. Encoded protein: CASAKAVSYEQYF.

The chain has TRBV4-1 and TRBJ2-3, with D uncertain. The germline CDR1 and CDR2 sequences are MGHRA and YSYEKL. The CDR3 length is 13 residues. The germline V and J ends were trimmed by 0 bases and 5 bases, with 6 bases remaining between them. CDR3 nucleotide sequence: TGCGCCAGCAGCCAAGACCGCGGAGATACGCAGTATTTT. Protein product: CASSQDRGDTQYF.

The genes are TRBV6-5 and TRBJ1-5, with TRBD1 as a possible D gene (5 bases). V was pared by 6 bases and J by 4 bases, with 16 bases between. The V gene's germline CDR1 is MNHEY and CDR2 SVGAGI. The CDR3 has 15 residues. The CDR3 region is CASRGLQVRNQPQHF. The CDR3 DNA follows: TGTGCCAGCAGGGGGTTACAGGTACGAAATCAGCCCCAGCATTTT.

V is TRBV2 and J is TRBJ2-7; D possibly uses TRBD1 or TRBD2 (6 bases each). This CDR3 has 11 amino acids. In germline, CDR1 is SNHLY, CDR2 FYNNEI. V was cut by 7 bases and J by 10 bases, with 14 bases left in between. The CDR3 loop reads CASKARGGQYF. The CDR3 nucleotides read TGTGCCAGCAAAGCCAGGGGAGGACAGTACTTC.

The V call is TRBV11-2, the J call TRBJ2-1; tentatively, D is TRBD1 (5 bases). V lost 5 bases and J lost 3, with 11 bases in between. CDR1 and CDR2 (germline): SGHAT, FQNNGV. This CDR3 region has 14 residues. CDR3 protein: CASSPQGNYNEQFF. DNA for the CDR3: TGTGCCAGCAGCCCGCAGGGCAACTACAATGAGCAGTTCTTC.

The genes are TRBV7-8 and TRBJ1-1; the D gene is possibly TRBD1 (6 bases). V was pared by 3 bases and J by 6 bases, with 8 bases between. The V gene's germline CDR1 is SGHVS and CDR2 FQNEAQ. The CDR3 is 12 residues long. The CDR3 sequence is CASSFRTAEAFF. The CDR3 coding sequence is TGTGCCAGCAGCTTCAGGACAGCTGAAGCTTTCTTT. The whole variable domain, filled in from reference TRBV7-8 and TRBJ1-1, reads GAGVSQSPRYKVAKRGQDVALRCDPISGHVSLFWYQQALGQGPEFLTYFQNEAQLDKSGLPSDRFFAERPEGSVSTLKIQRTQQEDSAVYLCASSFRTAEAFFGQGTRLTVV.

The chain couples TRBV6-6 to TRBJ1-5; D unresolved. CDR3 size: 16 residues. V was shortened by 5 bases and J by 0 bases, with 14 bases between the two germline ends. CDR1 MNHNY and CDR2 SVGAGI come from the germline V gene (reference sequence). The DNA of the CDR3 is TGTGCCAGCAGTGCCAGACACCGGGATAGCAATCAGCCCCAGCATTTT. Protein sequence: CASSARHRDSNQPQHF.

The chain couples TRBV7-3 to TRBJ2-1; the match to TRBD2 covers 9 bases. Germline CDR1 SGHTA, CDR2 FQGTGA. The CDR3 runs to 14 residues. Trimming removed 5 bases from V and 2 bases from J; junction bases left unmatched: 1. The CDR3 DNA reads TGTGCCAGCAGCCAGCGGGGGGCCTACAATGAGCAGTTCTTC. It encodes CASSQRGAYNEQFF. Combining the CDR3 with reference TRBV7-3 and TRBJ2-1 gives the whole variable domain GAGVSQTPSNKVTEKGKYVELRCDPISGHTALYWYRQSLGQGPEFLIYFQGTGAADDSGLPNDRFFAVRPEGSVSTLKIQRTERGDSAVYLCASSQRGAYNEQFFGPGTRLTVL.

The DNA for the CDR3 is TGTGCCAGCAGTGTGAAGGGGGAGTCCTACGAGCAGTACTTC. Translated: CASSVKGESYEQYF. The rearrangement joins TRBV6-1 to TRBJ2-7; D might be TRBD1 (6 bases). The V and J ends lost 4 bases and 1 base respectively, with 11 bases between them. Looked up from germline, CDR1 is MNHNS and CDR2 is SASEGT. The CDR3 contains 14 residues.

This chain connects TRBV15 to TRBJ2-3; weak D call: TRBD1 (6 bases). V was pared by 2 bases and J by 5 bases, with 14 bases between. The CDR3 is 15 amino acids. Germline-derived CDR1 and CDR2 are LNHNV and YYDKDF (reference sequence). This CDR3 is CATSRTYRDGDTQYF. CDR3 nucleotide sequence: TGTGCCACCAGCAGAACATACAGGGATGGAGATACGCAGTATTTT.

The chain links TRBV28 to TRBJ1-2, with no clear D. Trimming shortened V by 10 bases and J by 8 bases, and 23 bases separated the two germline ends. The CDR3 covers 14 residues. In germline, CDR1 is MDHEN, CDR2 SYDVKM. CDR3 sequence: CATHRGVTTGGYTF. The CDR3 bases are TGTGCCACTCATAGAGGAGTTACCACCGGAGGCTACACCTTC.